This TCR beta chain was sequenced during a study of yellow fever vaccine responses in identical twins. Study-level points and caveats: The T cell response to vaccination in identical twins was reportedly partly convergent and partly personalized.

TCRdb reanalysed the RT-PCR reads using MiXCR and keeps one entry per CDR3 protein. The sample holds roughly 18,000 distinct CDR3 sequences, approximately 63% seen once. V was pared by 0 bases and J by 6 bases, with 9 bases between. CDR1 is LGHNA, CDR2 YNFKEQ, per germline. The length of the CDR3 is 14 residues. In regard to this clonotype: What it binds is unknown.

The sample here was T cells from blood (PBMCs), unsorted or a sorted subset (not recorded which), taken before or after yellow fever vaccination (not recorded which). The chain joins TRBV4-2 to TRBJ1-3, with D unclear. The clonotype originates from a young woman who received the yellow fever vaccine. The CDR3, as DNA: TGTGCCAGCAGCCAAGAAACAGACCCAAACACCATATATTTT. Its translation: CASSQETDPNTIYF.